What follows is one TCR beta chain and its context. Its antigen is still unknown. CDR3 length: 11 residues. The germline V gene has CDR1 LGHNT and CDR2 FRNRAP. The V end lost 1 base, the J end lost 13 bases, and 10 bases lay between the germline ends. This sample stems from a study of molecular identifiers for immune sequencing clone quantification. At the level of the study: In replicates, RNA from about 20,000 or 100,000 naive CD8 cells was split five ways, four sequenced. Study conclusions and caveats: Sizes of highly expanded clones could be underestimated through identical TCRs sharing a barcode.

With 10%, 30% or 50% of RNA, about 17,000 to 1,000,000 naive CD8 T cells were sequenced. TCRdb ran MiXCR on the PCR reads and lists one entry per CDR3 protein. The profile shows about 70,000 distinct CDR3 sequences, roughly 18% of them singletons. This chain joins TRBV12-5 and TRBJ2-5; D is undetermined. Sequencing was carried out using naive CD8+ T cells from blood, with Jurkat cell RNA spiked in. The subset: FACS-sorted CD8+CD4-CCR7+CD45RA+ naive T cells. This receptor was obtained from a human donor in good health. Some libraries in this study had Jurkat cell RNA spiked in. The DNA for the CDR3 is TGTGCTAGTGGTTTGGACCCCCCCTCGTACTTC. It is translated as CASGLDPPSYF.